One sample yielded the 21 T cell receptor beta chains listed below, sequenced in a study of shared clonotypes between healthy human individuals. Produced via immunoSEQ multiplex PCR; TCRdb's table is partial and in-frame only. The repertoire holds around 450,000 clones, with 70% to 80% as singletons. Sequencing was done on a sample of PBMCs. The source is a woman in her 40s in good health. Some clones in this sample may be carry-over from other donors' samples.

The rearrangement joins TRBV9 to TRBJ2-3; 12 bases agree with TRBD1. Germline lookup yields CDR1 SGDLS and CDR2 YYNGEE. This CDR3 contains 16 residues. Trimming cost V 4 bases and J 3 bases; bases outside gene matches: 6. The CDR3 DNA is TGTGCCAGCAGCAAGGGACAGGGGGCTGGAACAGATACGCAGTATTTT. This gives the protein CASSKGQGAGTDTQYF.

This clone was counted once. J is TRBJ2-1 and V is TRBV7-3; 7 nucleotides line up with TRBD1. This CDR3 has 15 residues. CDR1 is SGHTA, CDR2 FQGTGA, per germline. With V trimmed by 5 bases and J by 6 bases, 10 bases remained unmatched. The CDR3 coding sequence is TGTGCCAGCAGCGAGGGGACAGAGGGCTTCAATGAGCAGTTCTTC. Residues: CASSEGTEGFNEQFF. The full variable domain, with the rest looked up from reference TRBV7-3 and TRBJ2-1, is GAGVSQTPSNKVTEKGKYVELRCDPISGHTALYWYRQSLGQGPEFLIYFQGTGAADDSGLPNDRFFAVRPEGSVSTLKIQRTERGDSAVYLCASSEGTEGFNEQFFGPGTRLTVL.

The chain links TRBV2 to TRBJ2-7, with D perhaps matching TRBD1 or TRBD2 (5 bases each). Trimming cost V 3 bases and J 6 bases, with 15 bases left between them. The CDR3 runs 14 residues. Per the germline V gene, CDR1 is SNHLY and CDR2 is FYNNEI. The CDR3 region is CASSEGREVLEQYF. The CDR3 DNA sequence: TGTGCCAGCAGTGAGGGACGGGAAGTTCTCGAGCAGTACTTC.

V and J are TRBV7-3 and TRBJ1-1; D uncertain. The CDR3 extends over 13 amino acids. The germline V gene has CDR1 SGHTA and CDR2 FQGTGA. V was pared by 2 bases and J by 4 bases, with 8 bases between. The DNA of the CDR3 is TGTGCCAGCAGCTTATTTAGAACCACTGAAGCTTTCTTT. It codes for CASSLFRTTEAFF. Full variable domain (rest looked up from reference TRBV7-3 and TRBJ1-1): GAGVSQTPSNKVTEKGKYVELRCDPISGHTALYWYRQSLGQGPEFLIYFQGTGAADDSGLPNDRFFAVRPEGSVSTLKIQRTERGDSAVYLCASSLFRTTEAFFGQGTRLTVV.

V usage is TRBV19 and J usage is TRBJ2-7, with a weak D call TRBD2 (6 bases). The CDR3 spans 14 residues. The germline V gene has CDR1 LNHDA and CDR2 SQIVND (reference sequence). V was shortened by 4 bases and J by 0 bases, with 10 bases between the two germline ends. This CDR3 is CASSSGASSYEQYF. The CDR3 DNA is TGTGCCAGTAGTAGCGGGGCGAGCTCCTACGAGCAGTACTTC.

The chain employs TRBV4-3 and TRBJ2-3, with 9 bases that match TRBD2. The CDR3 totals 16 residues. J gave up 4 bases and V 4 bases, and 9 bases lay outside the gene matches. The germline V gene has CDR1 LGHNA and CDR2 YSLEER. CDR3 DNA sequence: TGCGCCAGCAGCCTAGCGGGAGCGGGAGGCGCAGATACGCAGTATTTT. It translates to CASSLAGAGGADTQYF.

The V call is TRBV7-7, the J call TRBJ2-5; 8 nucleotides match TRBD2. The CDR3 has 14 amino acids. Germline V gene data show CDR1 as SSHAT and CDR2 as FNYEAQ (reference sequence). Losses at the gene ends were 5 bases for V and 5 bases for J; bases not matched to a gene: 7. In DNA form, the CDR3 reads TGTGCCAGCAGCCCTCGGACTAGCCGGGAGACCCAGTACTTC. Protein sequence: CASSPRTSRETQYF.

J is TRBJ2-7 and V is TRBV7-9, with no clear D. The V gene lost 1 base and the J gene lost 1 base, with 11 bases spanning the gap. Looked up from germline, CDR1 is SEHNR and CDR2 is FQNEAQ (reference sequence). The CDR3 sequence is 15 residues long. The CDR3 DNA reads as TGTGCCAGCAGCTTAGGAGCTACCACATCCTACGAGCAGTACTTC. It codes for CASSLGATTSYEQYF.

V and J are TRBV7-3 and TRBJ2-5, with 10 positions matching TRBD2. Germline-derived CDR1 and CDR2 are SGHTA and FQGTGA. The CDR3 spans 15 residues. V was clipped by 2 bases and J by 9 bases; unmatched bases: 9. The DNA for the CDR3 is TGTGCCAGCAGCTTATACGGGACTAGCGCGAGCTCCCAGTACTTC. Amino acid sequence: CASSLYGTSASSQYF.

The chain employs TRBV7-2 and TRBJ2-2; D is unresolved. The CDR3 consists of 15 residues. Per germline, CDR1 SGHTA and CDR2 FQGNSA. The V end was cut by 2 bases, the J end by 2 bases, with 9 bases between. The CDR3, as DNA: TGTGCCAGCAGCTTAAGGCGGTCCAACACCGGGGAGCTGTTTTTT. Translating it yields CASSLRRSNTGELFF.

The rearrangement links TRBV6-1 to TRBJ2-5; D call uncertain. V lost 2 bases, J lost 2 bases, and 9 bases lay in between. Germline V gene data show CDR1 as MNHNS and CDR2 as SASEGT. CDR3 length: 14 amino acids. The CDR3 is CASSEFVLQETQYF. As DNA, the CDR3 is TGTGCCAGCAGTGAATTTGTGTTACAAGAGACCCAGTACTTC.

The V gene is TRBV7-9, the J gene TRBJ2-7; 8 bases agree with TRBD1. Germline CDR1 is SEHNR and CDR2 is FQNEAQ (reference sequence). V lost 7 bases to trimming and J lost 4 bases; unmatched junction nucleotides: 9. This CDR3 comprises 14 residues. This CDR3 is CASNPRTGPYEQYF. The CDR3 coding sequence is TGTGCCAGCAACCCACGGACAGGGCCATACGAGCAGTACTTC.

The table lists this clone with a few counts. The chain carries TRBV7-9 and TRBJ2-7; D not resolved. The J call is doubtful: the DNA matches TRBJ2-5 better. This CDR3 comprises 12 residues. Germline CDR1 reads SEHNR; CDR2 reads FQNEAQ (reference sequence). CDR3 nucleotide sequence: TGTGCCAGCAGCTTAGCGATCGAGACCCAGTACTTC. Its protein product is CASSLAIETQYF.

The genes are TRBV6-4 and TRBJ2-7; maybe TRBD1 (7 bases). V lost 7 bases and J 5 bases, leaving 15 bases between the germline ends. Germline V CDR1 and CDR2: MRHNA, SNTAGT. The CDR3 extends over 13 amino acids. The DNA for the CDR3 is TGTGCCAGCATGACCGGAGGGGGCGACGAGCAGTACTTC. Its protein is CASMTGGGDEQYF.

The chain employs TRBV15 and TRBJ1-1, with unresolved D. The V gene's germline CDR1 is LNHNV and CDR2 YYDKDF (reference sequence). This CDR3 comprises 13 residues. V lost 5 bases, J lost 4 bases, and 11 bases lay in between. CDR3 in amino acids: CATSVTIITEAFF. CDR3 bases: TGTGCCACCAGCGTTACCATTATCACTGAAGCTTTCTTT.

The V and J genes are TRBV5-1 and TRBJ1-4; D not certain. The germline gives CDR1 SGHRS, CDR2 YFSETQ. Deletions cut 0 bases from V and 7 bases from J, with 10 bases between. There are 14 residues in the CDR3. As DNA, the CDR3 is TGCGCCAGCAGCTTGGAAACACTTGGTGAAAAACTGTTTTTT. This sequence encodes CASSLETLGEKLFF.

The chain employs TRBV15 and TRBJ2-5; the D is unclear. This CDR3 has 14 amino acids. CDR1 and CDR2 from the germline V gene are LNHNV and YYDKDF (reference sequence). The V and J ends lost 0 bases and 2 bases respectively, with 7 bases between them. The chain's CDR3 is CATSRDARQETQYF. The CDR3 DNA is TGTGCCACCAGCAGAGATGCCAGACAAGAGACCCAGTACTTC.

The chain has TRBV2 and TRBJ1-2, with TRBD1 matching 7 bases. Germline-derived CDR1 and CDR2 are SNHLY and FYNNEI. With V trimmed by 7 bases and J by 3 bases, 5 bases remained unmatched. This CDR3 has 13 residues. The DNA for the CDR3 is TGTGCCAGCACCGGGGACAGATACTATGGCTACACCTTC. The encoded protein is CASTGDRYYGYTF.

The J gene is TRBJ2-5, the V gene TRBV4-1; possibly TRBD1 for D (6 bases). V was pared by 4 bases and J by 4 bases, with 7 bases between. This CDR3 contains 12 residues. CDR1 is MGHRA, CDR2 YSYEKL, per germline. DNA of the CDR3: TGCGCCAGCAGCCGAGGGGGAGAGACCCAGTACTTC. Protein sequence: CASSRGGETQYF.

Many counts were recorded for this clone. The same CDR3 arises from other DNA sequences in this sample as well. This chain links TRBV6-5 with TRBJ2-7, with TRBD2 identical over 8 bases. V was clipped by 0 bases and J by 5 bases; unmatched bases: 6. CDR1 is MNHEY and CDR2 is SVGAGI in the germline V gene. The CDR3 loop spans 15 amino acids. CDR3 residues: CASSYSAGGSDEQYF. The CDR3 nucleotides read TGTGCCAGCAGTTACTCTGCGGGAGGTTCGGACGAGCAGTACTTC.

The gene calls are TRBV4-2 and TRBJ2-4; D unclear. Trimming left V 1 base short and J 2 bases short, with 12 bases between. Germline lookup yields CDR1 LGHNA and CDR2 YNFKEQ. The CDR3 runs 16 residues. CDR3 in amino acids: CASSQVEVDTKNIQYF. CDR3 DNA sequence: TGTGCCAGCAGCCAAGTTGAGGTCGACACCAAAAACATTCAGTACTTC.